The entry below describes one TCR beta chain. In terms of age and location, participants ranged from about 18 to 100 years and lived in roughly 22 US areas. A COVID-19 case was met by exposed participants within 2 weeks before study entry. Germline V CDR1 and CDR2: SGHKS, YYEKEE (reference sequence). V was cut by 4 bases and J by 2 bases, with 12 bases left in between. The CDR3 contains 14 residues. These data come from a study of blood T cell repertoires in COVID-19. Turning to the study itself: Specimens from acute and convalescent COVID-19 originated in the United States, Italy and Spain. In each case, the material was cDNA or gDNA derived from T cells, B-cell-depleted T cells, or PBMCs.

The method was immunoSEQ multiplex PCR; TCRdb's version includes in-frame clones alone and lacks a portion of them. Of under 300,000 clones in the sample, approximately 85% were seen once. Sequencing used PBMCs or T cells enriched from blood (not recorded which). The chain recombines TRBV5-5 with TRBJ1-1; D not certain. The clonotype was recovered from a woman aged 45 to 65 who had been exposed to COVID-19. The CDR3 DNA sequence: TGTGCCAGCAGCAAACTCATACTTAACACTGAAGCTTTCTTT. Protein: CASSKLILNTEAFF.